These 26 T cell receptor beta chains were sequenced from one sample in a study of shared clonotypes between healthy human individuals. Measured with immunoSEQ multiplex PCR; TCRdb has only the in-frame clones, and not every one. Here the sample spans millions of clones, about 95% being singletons. Naive CD8 cells lacked CD45RO, underwent positive selection for CCR7 and left out terminally differentiated effector memory CD45RA+ cells. Sequencing input: naive CD8+ T cells sorted from blood. The receptor source for this set is a man aged 18 to 30 in good health.

The rearrangement links TRBV7-2 to TRBJ2-5; 11 bases agree with TRBD2. From germline, CDR1 is SGHTA and CDR2 FQGNSA. The length of the CDR3 is 15 residues. The J segment lost 5 bases and the V segment lost 2 bases, leaving 4 bases of the junction unmatched. CDR3 protein: CASSLRLAGGETQYF. The CDR3 coding sequence is TGTGCCAGCAGCTTACGGTTAGCGGGAGGGGAGACCCAGTACTTC.

The V call is TRBV6-1, the J call TRBJ2-1; 10 bases are shared with TRBD2. Germline loops: CDR1 MNHNS, CDR2 SASEGT. Germline trimming cut 7 bases from V and 10 bases from J; bases unmatched to any gene: 4. CDR3 length: 12 residues. CDR3 DNA sequence: TGTGCCAGCACTAGGACTAGCGGCGAGCAGTTCTTC. Translated: CASTRTSGEQFF.

The rearrangement uses TRBV7-6 and TRBJ1-1; D not resolved. There are 14 residues in the CDR3. V lost 3 bases, J lost 1 base, and 9 bases lay in between. Germline V gene data show CDR1 as SGHVS and CDR2 as FNYEAQ. This chain's CDR3 is CASSFGAANTEAFF. Written as DNA, the CDR3 is TGTGCCAGCAGCTTTGGTGCGGCGAACACTGAAGCTTTCTTT.

As for this clone: Other nucleotide sequences in the sample specify the same CDR3. The gene calls are TRBV4-3 and TRBJ2-7, with 7 bases identical to TRBD2. CDR3 length equals 15 residues. Germline assignment: CDR1 LGHNA and CDR2 YSLEER. V dropped 1 base and J dropped 2; count of bases not matched to a gene: 5. The CDR3 loop is CASSQGASGPYEQYF. The CDR3, as DNA: TGCGCCAGCAGCCAAGGGGCTAGCGGTCCCTACGAGCAGTACTTC.

On this clone: Distinct nucleotide sequences in the sample also encode this CDR3. The chain links TRBV7-9 to TRBJ2-7; D may be TRBD1 or TRBD2 (6 bases each). This CDR3 contains 14 residues. Germline-derived CDR1 and CDR2 are SEHNR and FQNEAQ (reference sequence). Trimming cost V 3 bases and J 2 bases, with 11 bases left between them. The CDR3, as DNA: TGTGCCAGCAGCTTGACAGGAGGGACCTACGAGCAGTACTTC. Encoded protein: CASSLTGGTYEQYF.

The chain employs TRBV28 and TRBJ2-7; 8 positions match TRBD1. Germline values: CDR1 MDHEN, CDR2 SYDVKM. V shed 6 bases and J 6 bases; nucleotides not matched to a gene: 10. CDR3 size: 14 residues. The CDR3 DNA sequence: TGTGCCAGCAGAGGACAGGGAGATACCTCCGAGCAGTACTTC. This sequence encodes CASRGQGDTSEQYF.

J is TRBJ2-7 and V is TRBV9; a possible D gene is TRBD2 (5 bases). V shed 0 bases and J shed 6 bases, with 13 bases lying between them. The germline gives CDR1 SGDLS, CDR2 YYNGEE. The CDR3 has 14 amino acids. The CDR3 bases are TGTGCCAGCAGCGTAGCTTCCGGGGTGACCGAGCAGTACTTC. It specifies CASSVASGVTEQYF.

CDR3 DNA sequence: TGTGCCAGCAGCTCAGAACGGACAGGGCCCTCTGGGGCCAACGTCCTGACTTTC. It translates to CASSSERTGPSGANVLTF. V is TRBV7-9 and J is TRBJ2-6, with 8 positions matching TRBD1. This CDR3 has 18 amino acids. Germline assignment: CDR1 SEHNR and CDR2 FQNEAQ (reference sequence). V shed 4 bases, J shed 0 bases, and the junction held 8 bases outside the gene matches. The variable domain in full, with the rest retrieved from reference TRBV7-9 and TRBJ2-6, is DTGVSQNPRHKITKRGQNVTFRCDPISEHNRLYWYRQTLGQGPEFLTYFQNEAQLEKSRLLSDRFSAERPKGSFSTLEIQRTEQGDSAMYLCASSSERTGPSGANVLTFGAGSRLTVL.

The gene calls are TRBV7-2 and TRBJ2-7; TRBD2 matches at 10 bases. Germline values: CDR1 SGHTA, CDR2 FQGNSA. There are 16 residues in the CDR3. The ends lost 5 bases at V and 2 bases at J; junction bases unmatched: 9. CDR3 in DNA: TGTGCCAGCAGCATCCTGCTAGCGGGAGCCCCCTACGAGCAGTACTTC. Residues: CASSILLAGAPYEQYF.

Regarding this clone: Germline and junction disagree at one end, which may indicate a read error. The chain carries TRBV7-7 and TRBJ2-5, with D possibly being TRBD2 (5 bases). The CDR3 has 16 amino acids. CDR1 and CDR2 from the germline V gene are SSHAT and FNYEAQ (reference sequence). CDR3 bases: TGTGCTAGCAGCTTAGAATTCGGGGAATCGTTGGAGACCCAGTACTTC. Amino acid sequence: CASSLEFGESLETQYF.

The V call is TRBV21-1, the J call TRBJ2-1. TRBV21-1 constitutes a pseudogene. The CDR3 spans 11 residues. The CDR3 DNA follows: TGTGCCAACAGGGGTTACAATGAGCAGTTCTTC. Protein: CANRGYNEQFF.

The chain is built from TRBV20-1 and TRBJ1-6; D call uncertain. The CDR3 spans 10 residues. The germline V gene has CDR1 DFQATT and CDR2 SNEGSKA (reference sequence). Trimming took 2 bases from V and 10 from J, leaving 3 bases between them. The DNA for the CDR3 is TGCAGTGCTAGATGGTCACCCCTCCACTTT. Protein sequence: CSARWSPLHF.

The chain couples TRBV7-9 to TRBJ1-2; the D gene is possibly TRBD1 (6 bases). The CDR3 loop spans 15 amino acids. Germline V CDR1 and CDR2: SEHNR, FQNEAQ (reference sequence). Trimming left V 5 bases short and J 4 bases short, with 17 bases between. The CDR3 nucleotides read TGTGCCAGCAGCCCGACCTCCACAGGGACCTATGGCTACACCTTC. This codes for CASSPTSTGTYGYTF.

This clone was recorded at least ten times. V gene TRBV29-1 combines with J gene TRBJ2-1; D is possibly TRBD1 (6 bases). V was pared by 6 bases and J by 4 bases, with 7 bases between. Germline V CDR1 and CDR2: SQVTM, ANQGSEA. CDR3 length: 11 residues. The CDR3 reads CSVTGYNEQFF. CDR3 coding DNA: TGCAGCGTAACAGGGTACAATGAGCAGTTCTTC.

The chain has TRBV9 and TRBJ2-7; D might be TRBD1 (6 bases). Trimming cost V 4 bases and J 3 bases, with 17 bases left between them. The CDR3 length is 15 residues. CDR1 and CDR2 from the germline V gene are SGDLS and YYNGEE. The CDR3 nucleotides are TGTGCCAGCAGCCCGCACCGGGACACCTACTACGAGCAGTACTTC. The encoded protein is CASSPHRDTYYEQYF.

As to this clone: The sample holds other DNA sequences that translate to the same CDR3. The rearrangement links TRBV4-1 to TRBJ2-7; the D gene is possibly TRBD1 (6 bases). The CDR3 runs to 14 residues. The V and J ends lost 2 bases and 2 bases respectively, with 10 bases between them. Germline V gives CDR1 MGHRA, CDR2 YSYEKL. The CDR3 region is CASSQRQGPYEQYF. DNA for the CDR3: TGCGCCAGCAGCCAACGTCAGGGGCCCTACGAGCAGTACTTC.

The chain employs TRBV29-1 and TRBJ2-4; D possibly matches TRBD1 or TRBD2 (6 bases each). The length of the CDR3 is 15 residues. V was cut by 2 bases and J by 3 bases, with 14 bases left in between. Germline CDR1 reads SQVTM; CDR2 reads ANQGSEA. CDR3 sequence: CSVEWFGGVKNIQYF. The DNA of the CDR3 is TGCAGCGTTGAATGGTTCGGGGGCGTCAAAAACATTCAGTACTTC.

This clone was recorded only once. This chain uses TRBV4-3 with TRBJ1-1, with 7 bases matching TRBD1. The CDR3 extends over 13 amino acids. Germline lookup yields CDR1 LGHNA and CDR2 YSLEER. V lost 4 bases, J lost 4 bases, and 3 bases stayed unmatched. The chain's CDR3 is CASSLDRPTEAFF. As DNA, the CDR3 is TGCGCCAGCAGCCTGGACAGGCCCACTGAAGCTTTCTTT.

Concerning this clone itself: This sample includes further DNA sequences coding for the same CDR3. The rearrangement uses TRBV27 and TRBJ2-7; D gene uncertain. V dropped 6 bases and J dropped 2 bases, with 2 bases sitting between them. Germline values: CDR1 MNHEY, CDR2 SMNVEV (reference sequence). The CDR3 is made up of 10 amino acids. The CDR3 DNA is TGTGCCAGCAGCCCCTACGAGCAGTACTTC. Amino acid sequence: CASSPYEQYF.

This clone was picked up one time. The J gene is TRBJ2-1, the V gene TRBV25-1; no definite D call. Germline V gene sequence: CDR1 MGHDK, CDR2 SYGVNS. There are 11 residues in the CDR3. Trimming took 3 bases from V and 10 from J, leaving 7 bases between them. The chain's CDR3 is CASSDLTEQFF. DNA for the CDR3: TGTGCCAGCAGTGACTTAACCGAGCAGTTCTTC.

The rearrangement links TRBV4-1 to TRBJ2-7; D gene ambiguous. Trimming stripped 0 bases from V and 3 bases from J, with 9 bases between. Germline-derived CDR1 and CDR2 are MGHRA and YSYEKL. The CDR3 contains 14 residues. The CDR3 DNA reads TGCGCCAGCAGCCAAGATATGGCTTACTACGAGCAGTACTTC. Protein: CASSQDMAYYEQYF.

The chain recombines TRBV5-4 with TRBJ1-2, with unresolved D. The CDR3 spans 11 residues. Trimming shortened V by 0 bases and J by 8 bases, and 5 bases separated the two germline ends. Per the germline V gene, CDR1 is SGHNT and CDR2 is YYREEE (reference sequence). The CDR3 reads CASSLAEGYTF. Written as DNA, the CDR3 is TGTGCCAGCAGCTTGGCCGAGGGCTACACCTTC. Variable domain in full (rest from reference TRBV5-4 and TRBJ1-2): ETGVTQSPTHLIKTRGQQVTLRCSSQSGHNTVSWYQQALGQGPQFIFQYYREEENGRGNFPPRFSGLQFPNYSSELNVNALELDDSALYLCASSLAEGYTFGSGTRLTVV.

Of note for this clone: This CDR3 is also generated by other DNA sequences in the sample. The chain has TRBV7-9 and TRBJ2-7; no definite D call. In germline, CDR1 is SEHNR, CDR2 FQNEAQ (reference sequence). Between the trimmed V and J ends, which lost 2 bases and 1 base, there was a span of 9 bases. CDR3 length: 14 amino acids. In DNA, the CDR3 is TGTGCCAGCAGCTTAAGGGCTGATTCCTACGAGCAGTACTTC. As protein: CASSLRADSYEQYF.

This rearrangement joins TRBV6-1 to TRBJ2-5; 13 bases agree with TRBD2. In germline, CDR1 is MNHNS, CDR2 SASEGT. Unmatched junction bases numbered 7, after V lost 4 bases and J lost 5 bases. The CDR3 is 16 amino acids. The CDR3 DNA reads as TGTGCCAGCAGTGGGACTAGCGGGAGCCGGTGGGAGACCCAGTACTTC. Its protein is CASSGTSGSRWETQYF.

V usage is TRBV6-1 and J usage is TRBJ1-2, with D unresolved. Germline V gene sequence: CDR1 MNHNS, CDR2 SASEGT. The CDR3 sequence is 13 residues long. Between the trimmed V and J ends, which lost 1 base and 1 base, there was a span of 4 bases. The CDR3 region has the DNA TGTGCCAGCAGTGAAGTCGTTAACTATGGCTACACCTTC. Translated: CASSEVVNYGYTF.

The V gene is TRBV5-8, the J gene TRBJ2-7, with D possibly TRBD2 on 6 matching bases. The CDR3 is made up of 14 amino acids. Germline V gene sequence: CDR1 SGHTS, CDR2 YDEGEE. Between the trimmed V and J ends, which lost 4 bases and 0 bases, there was a span of 11 bases. Written as DNA, the CDR3 is TGTGCCAGCAGCGAGCCCGGGGGCTCCTACGAGCAGTACTTC. This gives the protein CASSEPGGSYEQYF.